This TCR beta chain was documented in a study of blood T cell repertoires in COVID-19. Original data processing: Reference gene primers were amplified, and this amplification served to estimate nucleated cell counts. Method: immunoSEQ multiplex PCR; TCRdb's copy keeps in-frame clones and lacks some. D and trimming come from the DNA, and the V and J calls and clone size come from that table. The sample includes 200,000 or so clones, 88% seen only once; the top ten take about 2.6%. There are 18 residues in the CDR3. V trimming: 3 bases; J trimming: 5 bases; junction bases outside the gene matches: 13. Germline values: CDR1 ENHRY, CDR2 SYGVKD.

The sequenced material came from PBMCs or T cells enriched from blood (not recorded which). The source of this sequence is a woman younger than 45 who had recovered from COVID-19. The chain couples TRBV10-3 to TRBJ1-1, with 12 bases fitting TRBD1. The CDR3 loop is CAISDPSRDRGRRTEAFF. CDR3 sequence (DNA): TGTGCCATCAGTGACCCGTCCCGGGACAGGGGGCGCCGGACTGAAGCTTTCTTT.